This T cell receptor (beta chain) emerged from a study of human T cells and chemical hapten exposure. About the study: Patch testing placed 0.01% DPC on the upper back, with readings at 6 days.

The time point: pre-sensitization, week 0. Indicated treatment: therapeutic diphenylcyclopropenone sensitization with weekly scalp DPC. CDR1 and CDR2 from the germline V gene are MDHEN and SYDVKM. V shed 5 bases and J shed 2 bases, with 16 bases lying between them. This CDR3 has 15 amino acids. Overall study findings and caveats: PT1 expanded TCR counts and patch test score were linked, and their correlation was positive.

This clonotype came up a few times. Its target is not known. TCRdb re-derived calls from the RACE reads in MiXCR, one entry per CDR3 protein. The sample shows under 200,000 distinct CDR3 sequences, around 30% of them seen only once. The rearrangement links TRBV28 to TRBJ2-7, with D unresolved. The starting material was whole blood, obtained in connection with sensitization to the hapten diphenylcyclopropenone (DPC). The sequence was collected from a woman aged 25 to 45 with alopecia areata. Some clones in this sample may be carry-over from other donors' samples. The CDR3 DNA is TGTGCCAGCAGTCCCGGGCACCTACACCCCTACGAGCAGTACTTC. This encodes CASSPGHLHPYEQYF.